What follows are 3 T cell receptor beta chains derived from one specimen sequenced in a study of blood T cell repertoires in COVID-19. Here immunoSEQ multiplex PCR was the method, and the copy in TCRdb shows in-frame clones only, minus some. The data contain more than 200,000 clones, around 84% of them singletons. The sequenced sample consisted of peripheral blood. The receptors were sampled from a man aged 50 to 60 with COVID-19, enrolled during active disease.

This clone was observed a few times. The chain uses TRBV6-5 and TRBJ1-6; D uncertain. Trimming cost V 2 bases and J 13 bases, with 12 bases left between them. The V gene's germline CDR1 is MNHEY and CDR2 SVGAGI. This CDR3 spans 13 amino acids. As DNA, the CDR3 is TGTGCCAGCAGTTACATGCCCCAGTGGCCCCTCCACTTT. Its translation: CASSYMPQWPLHF.

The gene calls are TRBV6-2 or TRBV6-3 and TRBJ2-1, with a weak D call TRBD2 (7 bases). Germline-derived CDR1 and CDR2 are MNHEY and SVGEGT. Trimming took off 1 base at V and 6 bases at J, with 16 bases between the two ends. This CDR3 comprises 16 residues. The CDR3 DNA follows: TGTGCCAGCAGTTACTATAACGGGGGGCAGTTCAATGAGCAGTTCTTC. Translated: CASSYYNGGQFNEQFF.

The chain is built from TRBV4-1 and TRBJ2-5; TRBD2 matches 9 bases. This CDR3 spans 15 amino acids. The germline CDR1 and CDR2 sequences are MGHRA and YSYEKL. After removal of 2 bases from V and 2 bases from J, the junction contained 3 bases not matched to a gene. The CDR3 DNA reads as TGCGCCAGCAGCCAAAGACTAGCGGAGCAAGAGACCCAGTACTTC. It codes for CASSQRLAEQETQYF.